The 12 T cell receptor beta chains below were found in one sample sequenced in a study of cytomegalovirus exposure and HLA in healthy donors. Profiled with immunoSEQ multiplex PCR; TCRdb holds only in-frame clones, not every one. The sample contains about 130,000 clones, roughly nine tenths of which appear only once. Material for sequencing was PBMCs. These receptor sequences come from a woman between 18 and 30 years old in good health and CMV-seropositive.

J is TRBJ2-3 and V is TRBV10-1; D might be TRBD2 (7 bases). Deletions cut 4 bases from V and 6 bases from J, with 14 bases between. CDR1 and CDR2 (germline): WNHNN, SYGVQD (reference sequence). The CDR3 extends over 14 amino acids. The CDR3 DNA reads as TGCGCCAGCAGTGTAGGGGGGGGCCCGGATACGCAGTATTTT. This translates into CASSVGGGPDTQYF.

As DNA, the CDR3 is TGTGCCAGCAGCACTCTAGCGGGGGGTTCCTACGAGCAGTACTTC. This translates into CASSTLAGGSYEQYF. V gene TRBV9 combines with J gene TRBJ2-7, with TRBD2 identical over 11 bases. The CDR3 has 15 amino acids. In germline, CDR1 is SGDLS, CDR2 YYNGEE. Losses at the gene ends were 4 bases for V and 1 base for J; bases not matched to a gene: 4.

This chain uses TRBV5-4 with TRBJ1-2, with TRBD1 as a possible D gene (5 bases). With 4 bases removed from V and 5 bases from J, the gap between germline ends came to 18 bases. Germline values: CDR1 SGHNT, CDR2 YYREEE (reference sequence). The length of the CDR3 is 15 residues. This chain's CDR3 is CASSGRLWGDYGYTF. CDR3 DNA sequence: TGTGCCAGCAGCGGCCGTCTATGGGGGGATTATGGCTACACCTTC.

V usage is TRBV4-3 and J usage is TRBJ2-7; D uncertain. Germline lookup yields CDR1 LGHNA and CDR2 YSLEER. The CDR3 has 12 amino acids. The germline V and J ends were trimmed by 0 bases and 4 bases, with 4 bases remaining between them. CDR3 coding DNA: TGCGCCAGCAGCCAAGACTCGTACGAGCAGTACTTC. Its translation is CASSQDSYEQYF.

The sample holds a few counts of this clone. The V and J genes are TRBV5-4 and TRBJ2-5, with D perhaps matching TRBD2 (5 bases). Germline CDR1 and CDR2: SGHNT and YYREEE (reference sequence). The CDR3 sequence is 12 residues long. Deletions cut 6 bases from V and 5 bases from J, with 11 bases between. CDR3 loop: CASTSRGETQYF. The CDR3 DNA reads as TGTGCCAGCACCTCGCGAGGGGAGACCCAGTACTTC.

This CDR3 reads CASSSSGLAGDTGELFF. CDR3 DNA: TGTGCCAGCAGTTCCTCCGGACTAGCGGGGGACACCGGGGAGCTGTTTTTT. The chain has TRBV28 and TRBJ2-2, with 13 positions matching TRBD2. The V segment lost 4 bases and the J segment 3 bases; nucleotides outside the gene matches: 5. Germline CDR1 and CDR2: MDHEN and SYDVKM. This CDR3 comprises 17 residues.

The chain carries TRBV10-3 and TRBJ1-2; the match to TRBD1 covers 9 bases. CDR3 length: 13 residues. J lost 2 bases, V lost 8 bases, and 3 bases had no gene match. The germline gives CDR1 ENHRY, CDR2 SYGVKD. CDR3: CAIAGTGNYGYTF. The CDR3 DNA sequence: TGTGCCATCGCAGGGACAGGGAACTATGGCTACACCTTC.

This clone was seen once. The V and J genes are TRBV27 and TRBJ2-7; a weak D match, TRBD2 (5 bases). The CDR3 runs to 14 residues. V was clipped by 5 bases and J by 9 bases, with 20 bases between them. The germline V gene has CDR1 MNHEY and CDR2 SMNVEV (reference sequence). This chain's CDR3 is CASSTSEGTGGQYF. The CDR3, as DNA: TGTGCCAGCAGTACCTCTGAGGGTACGGGCGGGCAGTACTTC.

The chain recombines TRBV27 with TRBJ2-3, with 14 bases that match TRBD2. The CDR3 has 15 residues. J lost 8 bases, V lost 5 bases, and 6 bases had no gene match. Germline V gene data show CDR1 as MNHEY and CDR2 as SMNVEV (reference sequence). This CDR3 reads CASSIGTSGGSTQYF. Here the CDR3 DNA reads TGTGCCAGCAGTATAGGGACTAGCGGGGGAAGTACGCAGTATTTT.

The sample holds one count of this clone. The chain combines TRBV7-3 with TRBJ1-2, with 7 bases matching TRBD1. The CDR3 consists of 15 residues. The ends lost 4 bases at V and 3 bases at J; junction bases unmatched: 8. Germline CDR1 reads SGHTA; CDR2 reads FQGTGA. In DNA form, the CDR3 reads TGTGCCAGCAGCTCGATAGGGGGGACAGACTATGGCTACACCTTC. It translates to CASSSIGGTDYGYTF.

The chain combines TRBV30 with TRBJ2-3; D ambiguous. The CDR3 runs to 11 residues. V lost 5 bases and J lost 4, with 7 bases in between. Germline V gene data show CDR1 as GTSNPN and CDR2 as SVGIG (reference sequence). The CDR3 is CAWDRADTQYF. In DNA, the CDR3 is TGTGCCTGGGATCGGGCAGATACGCAGTATTTT.

This clone has only one observation. The V and J genes are TRBV5-5 and TRBJ1-1, with a tentative D call TRBD1 (6 bases). CDR1 is SGHKS and CDR2 is YYEKEE in the germline V gene (reference sequence). This CDR3 contains 15 residues. V lost 3 bases to trimming and J lost 3 bases, with 15 bases between them. CDR3 protein: CASSSWGGPDTEAFF. As DNA, the CDR3 is TGTGCCAGCAGCTCCTGGGGGGGGCCGGACACTGAAGCTTTCTTT.